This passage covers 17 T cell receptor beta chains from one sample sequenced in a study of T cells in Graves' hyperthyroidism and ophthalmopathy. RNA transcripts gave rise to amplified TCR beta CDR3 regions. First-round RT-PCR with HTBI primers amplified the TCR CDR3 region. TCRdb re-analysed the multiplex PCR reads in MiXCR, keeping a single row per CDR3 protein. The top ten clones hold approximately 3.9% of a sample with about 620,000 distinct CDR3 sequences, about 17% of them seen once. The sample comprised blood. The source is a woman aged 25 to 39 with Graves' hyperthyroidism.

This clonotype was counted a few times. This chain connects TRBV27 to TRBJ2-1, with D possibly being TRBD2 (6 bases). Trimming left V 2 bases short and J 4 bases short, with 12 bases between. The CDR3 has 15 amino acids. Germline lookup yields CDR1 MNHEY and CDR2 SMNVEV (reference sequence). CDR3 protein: CASSLGAGPYNEQFF. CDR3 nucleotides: TGTGCCAGCAGTTTAGGGGCGGGACCATACAATGAGCAGTTCTTC.

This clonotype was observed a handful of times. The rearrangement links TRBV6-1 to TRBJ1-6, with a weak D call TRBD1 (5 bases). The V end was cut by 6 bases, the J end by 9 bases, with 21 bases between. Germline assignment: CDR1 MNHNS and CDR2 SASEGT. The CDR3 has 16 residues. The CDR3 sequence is CASSRARLEGSSPLHF. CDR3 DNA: TGTGCCAGCAGCCGAGCCCGACTCGAGGGGTCTTCACCCCTCCACTTT.

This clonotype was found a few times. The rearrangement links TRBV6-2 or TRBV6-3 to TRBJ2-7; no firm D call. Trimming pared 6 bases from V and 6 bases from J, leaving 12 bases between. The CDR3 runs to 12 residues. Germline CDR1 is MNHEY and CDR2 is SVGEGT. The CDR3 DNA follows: TGTGCCAGCAGGGATAGTTTCGGCGAGCAGTACTTC. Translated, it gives CASRDSFGEQYF.

The CDR3 sequence is CSARGVRGNEKLFF. The CDR3 DNA is TGCAGTGCTAGAGGTGTGAGGGGAAATGAAAAACTGTTTTTT. The chain is built from TRBV20-1 and TRBJ1-4, with D possibly being TRBD1 (5 bases). Germline V gene data show CDR1 as DFQATT and CDR2 as SNEGSKA (reference sequence). The CDR3 extends over 14 amino acids. V lost 1 base to trimming and J lost 5 bases, with 11 bases between them.

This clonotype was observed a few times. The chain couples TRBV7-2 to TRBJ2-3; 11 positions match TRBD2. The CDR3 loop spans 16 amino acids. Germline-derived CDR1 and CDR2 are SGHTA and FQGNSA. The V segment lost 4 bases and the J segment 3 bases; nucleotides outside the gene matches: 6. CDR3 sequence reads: CASSSYTSGSTDTQYF. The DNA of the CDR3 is TGTGCCAGCAGCTCGTATACTAGCGGGAGTACAGATACGCAGTATTTT.

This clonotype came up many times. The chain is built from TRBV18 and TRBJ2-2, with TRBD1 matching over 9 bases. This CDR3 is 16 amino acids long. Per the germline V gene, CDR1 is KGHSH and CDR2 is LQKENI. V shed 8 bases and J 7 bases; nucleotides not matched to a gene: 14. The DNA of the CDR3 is TGTGCCAGCGTGGGAGCCGGGACAGGGTCGTACGGGGAGCTGTTTTTT. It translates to CASVGAGTGSYGELFF. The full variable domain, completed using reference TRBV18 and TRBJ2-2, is NAGVMQNPRHLVRRRGQEARLRCSPMKGHSHVYWYRQLPEEGLKFMVYLQKENIIDESGMPKERFSAEFPKEGPSILRIQQVVRGDSAAYFCASVGAGTGSYGELFFGEGSRLTVL.

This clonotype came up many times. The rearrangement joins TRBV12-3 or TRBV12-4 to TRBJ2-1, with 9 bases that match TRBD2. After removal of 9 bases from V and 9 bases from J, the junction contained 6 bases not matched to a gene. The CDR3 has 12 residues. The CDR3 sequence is CASYSGSTEQFF. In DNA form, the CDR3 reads TGTGCCAGTTATAGCGGGAGTACTGAGCAGTTCTTC.

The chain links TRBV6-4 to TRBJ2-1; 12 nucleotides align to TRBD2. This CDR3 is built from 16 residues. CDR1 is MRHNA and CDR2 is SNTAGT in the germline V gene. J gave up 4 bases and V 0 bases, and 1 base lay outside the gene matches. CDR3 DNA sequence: TGTGCCAGCAGTGACTCCGGGACTAGCGGGTACAATGAGCAGTTCTTC. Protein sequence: CASSDSGTSGYNEQFF.

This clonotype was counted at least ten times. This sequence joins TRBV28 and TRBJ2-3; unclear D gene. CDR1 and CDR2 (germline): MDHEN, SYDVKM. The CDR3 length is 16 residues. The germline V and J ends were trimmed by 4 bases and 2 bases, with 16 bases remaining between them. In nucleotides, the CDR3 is TGTGCCAGCAGTTCCCGGGCCCAAACGACCACAGATACGCAGTATTTT. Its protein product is CASSSRAQTTTDTQYF.

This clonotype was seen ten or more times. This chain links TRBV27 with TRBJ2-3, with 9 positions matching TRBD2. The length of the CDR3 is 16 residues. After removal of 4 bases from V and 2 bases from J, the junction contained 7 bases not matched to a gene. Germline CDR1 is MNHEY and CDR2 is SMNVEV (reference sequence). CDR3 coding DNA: TGTGCCAGCAGTTCCCCGGGACTAGCTTACACAGATACGCAGTATTTT. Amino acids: CASSSPGLAYTDTQYF.

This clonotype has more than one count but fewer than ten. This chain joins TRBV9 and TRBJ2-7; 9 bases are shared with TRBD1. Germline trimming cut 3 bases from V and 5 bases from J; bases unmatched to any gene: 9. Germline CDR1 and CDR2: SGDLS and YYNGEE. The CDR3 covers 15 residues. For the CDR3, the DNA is TGTGCCAGCAGCGCCCGGGACAGGGTATCCCACGAGCAGTACTTC. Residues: CASSARDRVSHEQYF.

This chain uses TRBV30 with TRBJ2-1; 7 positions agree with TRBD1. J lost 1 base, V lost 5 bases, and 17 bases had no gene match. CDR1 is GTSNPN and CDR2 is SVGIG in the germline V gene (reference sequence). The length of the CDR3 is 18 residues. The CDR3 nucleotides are TGTGCCTGGGACTTGGACAGGTGGTTTCTAGAGTCCTACAATGAGCAGTTCTTC. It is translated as CAWDLDRWFLESYNEQFF.

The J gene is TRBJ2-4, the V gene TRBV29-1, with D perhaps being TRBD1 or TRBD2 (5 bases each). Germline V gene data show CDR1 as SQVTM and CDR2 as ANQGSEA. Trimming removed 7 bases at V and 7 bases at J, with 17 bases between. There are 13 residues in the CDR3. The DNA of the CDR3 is TGCAGCGCCCAGGGAGTAAATAGGAACATTCAGTACTTC. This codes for CSAQGVNRNIQYF.

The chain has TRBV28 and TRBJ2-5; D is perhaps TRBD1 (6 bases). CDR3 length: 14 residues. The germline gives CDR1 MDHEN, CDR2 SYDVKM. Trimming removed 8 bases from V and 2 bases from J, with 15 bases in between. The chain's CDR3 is CASVRTALQETQYF. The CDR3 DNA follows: TGTGCCAGCGTCCGGACAGCACTTCAAGAGACCCAGTACTTC.

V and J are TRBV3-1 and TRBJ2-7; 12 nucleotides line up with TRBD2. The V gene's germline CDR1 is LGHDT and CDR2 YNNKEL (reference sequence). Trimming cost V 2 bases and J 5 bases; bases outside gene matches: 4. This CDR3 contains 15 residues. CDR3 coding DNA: TGTGCCAGCAGCCAACCTAGCGGGAGGGGCCACGAGCAGTACTTC. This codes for CASSQPSGRGHEQYF.

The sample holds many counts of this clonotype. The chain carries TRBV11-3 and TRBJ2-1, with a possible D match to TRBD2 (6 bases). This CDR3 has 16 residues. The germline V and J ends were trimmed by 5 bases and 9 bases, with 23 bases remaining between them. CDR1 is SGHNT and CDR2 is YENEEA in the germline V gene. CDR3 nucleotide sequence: TGTGCCAGCAGCCCCAGGCGGGACGCCAGCGCGGCTGAGCAGTTCTTC. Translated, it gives CASSPRRDASAAEQFF.

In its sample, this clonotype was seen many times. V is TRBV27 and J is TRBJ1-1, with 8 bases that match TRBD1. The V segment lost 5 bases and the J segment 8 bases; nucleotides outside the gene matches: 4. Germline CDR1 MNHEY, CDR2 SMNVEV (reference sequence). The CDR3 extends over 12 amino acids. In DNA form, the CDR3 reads TGTGCCAGCAGTCCCCGGACAGGGGAAGCTTTCTTT. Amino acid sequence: CASSPRTGEAFF.